The source of this TCR beta chain is a study of identical twins. The study, taken as a whole, reports: Donors were not followed over many years; analysis was cross-sectional.

This clonotype was seen at least ten times. The antigen remains undetermined. Germline loops: CDR1 MNHEY, CDR2 SVGEGT. Trimming pared 8 bases from V and 2 bases from J, leaving 7 bases between. CDR3 length: 11 amino acids. Via MiXCR, TCRdb re-called the 5' RACE reads, giving one row per CDR3 protein. This repertoire shows 400,000 to 500,000 distinct CDR3 sequences, 15% to 20% found once; its top ten account for more than 10%. Sequenced material: naive T cells sorted from blood. This receptor was identified in a man aged 50 to 60 in good health. The rearrangement links TRBV6-2 or TRBV6-3 to TRBJ2-7, with D unclear. The CDR3 spells CASGEAYEQYF. The CDR3 DNA is TGTGCCAGCGGGGAAGCCTACGAGCAGTACTTC.